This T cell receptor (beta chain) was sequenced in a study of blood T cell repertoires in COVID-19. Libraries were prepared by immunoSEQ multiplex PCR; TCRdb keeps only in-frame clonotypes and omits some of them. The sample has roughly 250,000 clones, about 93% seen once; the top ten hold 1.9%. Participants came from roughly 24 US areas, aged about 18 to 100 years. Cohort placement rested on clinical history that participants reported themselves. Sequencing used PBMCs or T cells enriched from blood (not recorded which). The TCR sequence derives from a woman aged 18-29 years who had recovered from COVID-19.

The CDR3 here is CASSLWAGRETQYF. CDR3 coding DNA: TGTGCCAGCAGCTTATGGGCGGGGAGGGAGACCCAGTACTTC. This chain connects TRBV5-6 to TRBJ2-5, with D maybe TRBD2 (6 bases). Germline CDR1 is SGHDT and CDR2 is YYEEEE. The V and J ends lost 2 bases and 5 bases respectively, with 13 bases between them. The CDR3 covers 14 residues.